Listed here are 11 T cell receptor beta chains from one sample, sequenced in a study of T cell responses to AZD1222 COVID-19 vaccine. The repertoire was sequenced with immunoSEQ multiplex PCR; TCRdb's copy has only in-frame clones and lacks some. The table has roughly 120,000 clones, about 80% seen once. The sequenced sample was peripheral blood, obtained on day 0 of AZD1222 vaccination. The receptors stem from an adult in good health.

The chain combines TRBV19 with TRBJ2-1; TRBD1 matches 7 bases. CDR1 and CDR2 (germline): LNHDA, SQIVND (reference sequence). The junction had 12 bases not matched to a gene; V was cut back by 6 bases and J by 10 bases. The CDR3 has 14 residues. For the CDR3, the DNA is TGTGCCAGTAGACCCCGGGACAGATCATTCGAGCAGTTCTTC. The encoded protein is CASRPRDRSFEQFF.

This clone was observed a handful of times. The chain uses TRBV29-1 and TRBJ1-1; the D is unclear. Trimming pared 6 bases from V and 8 bases from J, leaving 13 bases between. Germline CDR1 reads SQVTM; CDR2 reads ANQGSEA. There are 11 residues in the CDR3. CDR3: CSVPHGAEAFF. CDR3 DNA sequence: TGCAGCGTACCCCATGGTGCCGAAGCTTTCTTT.

The chain carries TRBV3-1 (or the pseudogene TRBV3-2) and TRBJ1-5, with 7 bases lining up with TRBD1. CDR1 and CDR2 (germline): LGHDT, YNNKEL (reference sequence). The CDR3 is 18 residues long. Germline trimming cut 3 bases from V and 2 bases from J; bases unmatched to any gene: 13. The CDR3 sequence is CASSQGTVGVSGNQPQHF. The CDR3, as DNA: TGTGCCAGCAGCCAGGGGACAGTGGGGGTAAGTGGCAATCAGCCCCAGCATTTT.

The chain recombines TRBV5-1 with TRBJ2-1, with 9 bases aligning to TRBD1. Germline CDR1 and CDR2: SGHRS and YFSETQ. This CDR3 has 15 residues. The J segment lost 7 bases and the V segment lost 2 bases, leaving 7 bases of the junction unmatched. The CDR3 DNA reads as TGCGCCAGCAGCTTCTTACAGGGGGCCGGTAATGAGCAGTTCTTC. The encoded protein is CASSFLQGAGNEQFF.

The rearrangement uses TRBV19 and TRBJ1-2; 7 positions agree with TRBD1. This CDR3 spans 15 amino acids. Germline assignment: CDR1 LNHDA and CDR2 SQIVND (reference sequence). Losses at the gene ends were 6 bases for V and 2 bases for J; bases not matched to a gene: 9. CDR3 in amino acids: CASSLRTGENYGYTF. For the CDR3, the DNA is TGTGCCAGTAGCCTCCGGACAGGAGAGAACTATGGCTACACCTTC.

The genes are TRBV5-4 and TRBJ2-1; possible D gene TRBD1, 6 bases. Per the germline V gene, CDR1 is SGHNT and CDR2 is YYREEE (reference sequence). The CDR3 runs 16 residues. Trimming cost V 4 bases and J 0 bases, with 14 bases left between them. The CDR3 DNA reads TGTGCCAGCAGCCCCCCAGGGGCCCCCTCCTACAATGAGCAGTTCTTC. Encoded protein: CASSPPGAPSYNEQFF. Variable domain in full (rest from reference TRBV5-4 and TRBJ2-1): ETGVTQSPTHLIKTRGQQVTLRCSSQSGHNTVSWYQQALGQGPQFIFQYYREEENGRGNFPPRFSGLQFPNYSSELNVNALELDDSALYLCASSPPGAPSYNEQFFGPGTRLTVL.

This clone occurred once. The J gene is TRBJ2-6, the V gene TRBV27; TRBD2 might be the D (6 bases). V dropped 6 bases and J dropped 2 bases, with 14 bases sitting between them. The CDR3 is 16 amino acids. Germline-derived CDR1 and CDR2 are MNHEY and SMNVEV (reference sequence). The DNA of the CDR3 is TGTGCCAGCAGCCGAGAGGGACTCCCTGGGGCCAACGTCCTGACTTTC. Its protein is CASSREGLPGANVLTF.

V and J are TRBV6-5 and TRBJ1-5, with a tentative D call TRBD1 (6 bases). Trimming removed 5 bases from V and 7 bases from J, with 18 bases in between. This CDR3 has 15 amino acids. CDR1 MNHEY and CDR2 SVGAGI come from the germline V gene. Written as DNA, the CDR3 is TGTGCCAGCAGTCGTGGGGGGCAGGGGAAACAGCCCCAGCATTTT. It is translated as CASSRGGQGKQPQHF.

The genes are TRBV5-1 and TRBJ1-6; D may be TRBD1 (6 bases). Trimming removed 4 bases from V and 5 bases from J, with 16 bases in between. Germline V gene lookup returns CDR1 SGHRS and CDR2 YFSETQ. CDR3 length: 16 residues. The CDR3, as DNA: TGCGCCAGCAGCCTACAGGGAGTTGTCGATAATTCACCCCTCCACTTT. Encoded protein: CASSLQGVVDNSPLHF. The variable domain in full, with the rest retrieved from reference TRBV5-1 and TRBJ1-6, is KAGVTQTPRYLIKTRGQQVTLSCSPISGHRSVSWYQQTPGQGLQFLFEYFSETQRNKGNFPGRFSGRQFSNSRSEMNVSTLELGDSALYLCASSLQGVVDNSPLHFGNGTRLTVT.

V usage is TRBV7-9 and J usage is TRBJ2-6; D is ambiguous. The V and J ends lost 5 bases and 0 bases respectively, with 8 bases between them. Germline loops: CDR1 SEHNR, CDR2 FQNEAQ (reference sequence). This CDR3 comprises 15 residues. The CDR3 protein is CASSQMGSGANVLTF. CDR3 bases: TGTGCCAGCAGCCAAATGGGCTCTGGGGCCAACGTCCTGACTTTC.

This chain joins TRBV27 and TRBJ2-7; D not resolved. The CDR3 length is 13 residues. Trimming removed 6 bases at V and 2 bases at J, with 11 bases between. Looked up from germline, CDR1 is MNHEY and CDR2 is SMNVEV (reference sequence). CDR3: CASSSSKPYEQYF. The CDR3 nucleotides are TGTGCCAGCAGCTCCTCCAAACCCTACGAGCAGTACTTC.